A single sample is the source of the 15 T cell receptor beta chains below, sequenced in a study of identical twins. MiXCR, run by TCRdb on the 5' RACE reads, gives a single entry per CDR3 protein. The table includes about 1.7 million distinct CDR3 sequences, less than 35% detected once. The sample comprised cord blood. The receptors stem from a newborn girl in good health.

Many counts were recorded for this clonotype. The genes are TRBV20-1 and TRBJ2-4, with 8 positions matching TRBD1. The CDR3 sequence is 12 residues long. The germline gives CDR1 DFQATT, CDR2 SNEGSKA (reference sequence). The V segment lost 4 bases and the J segment 8 bases; nucleotides outside the gene matches: 4. CDR3 coding DNA: TGCAGTGCTATCAACAGGGGGGACATTCAGTACTTC. Residues: CSAINRGDIQYF.

V and J are TRBV2 and TRBJ2-1; the match to TRBD1 covers 7 bases. Germline V gene data show CDR1 as SNHLY and CDR2 as FYNNEI. The V and J ends lost 4 bases and 2 bases, in that order; junction bases with no gene match: 2. The CDR3 has 14 amino acids. The CDR3 loop is CASSGQGTYNEQFF. The CDR3 bases are TGTGCCAGCAGTGGACAGGGAACCTACAATGAGCAGTTCTTC.

The chain combines TRBV12-3 or TRBV12-4 with TRBJ2-4; 10 bases align to TRBD2. The end of the DNA fits TRBJ2-7 better, so the J call may be wrong. The CDR3 is made up of 14 amino acids. This CDR3 reads CASSFAGLADEQYF. The CDR3 DNA is TGTGCCAGCAGTTTCGCTGGACTAGCGGACGAGCAGTACTTC.

The V gene is TRBV3-1, the J gene TRBJ2-2; tentative D call: TRBD1 (6 bases). Looked up from germline, CDR1 is LGHDT and CDR2 is YNNKEL (reference sequence). V lost 7 bases and J lost 4, with 10 bases in between. The CDR3 totals 13 residues. The CDR3 is CASNRVGTGELFF. CDR3 nucleotides: TGTGCCAGCAACAGGGTTGGCACCGGGGAGCTGTTTTTT.

This clonotype turned up a few times. The gene calls are TRBV29-1 and TRBJ2-7; tentative D call: TRBD1 (6 bases). Looked up from germline, CDR1 is SQVTM and CDR2 is ANQGSEA. The CDR3 spans 13 residues. The V end lost 4 bases, the J end lost 2 bases, and 12 bases lay between the germline ends. In DNA form, the CDR3 reads TGCAGCGTTGTGGGCAGGGGTGCCTACGAGCAGTACTTC. This sequence encodes CSVVGRGAYEQYF.

This clonotype was counted a few times. The chain recombines TRBV28 with TRBJ2-7; the match to TRBD2 covers 7 bases. Germline trimming cut 5 bases from V and 3 bases from J; bases unmatched to any gene: 7. The CDR3 spans 14 residues. In germline, CDR1 is MDHEN, CDR2 SYDVKM. CDR3 amino acids: CASSGRLAGYEQYF. The CDR3 DNA reads TGTGCCAGCAGTGGGAGACTAGCAGGCTACGAGCAGTACTTC. Complete variable domain (other parts from reference TRBV28 and TRBJ2-7): DVKVTQSSRYLVKRTGEKVFLECVQDMDHENMFWYRQDPGLGLRLIYFSYDVKMKEKGDIPEGYSVSREKKERFSLILESASTNQTSMYLCASSGRLAGYEQYFGPGTRLTVT.

This clonotype was seen a few times. The chain links TRBV24-1 to TRBJ2-1, with 11 nucleotides matching TRBD2. The V segment lost 1 base and the J segment 0 bases; nucleotides outside the gene matches: 4. CDR1 KGHDR and CDR2 SFDVKD come from the germline V gene. The CDR3 spans 18 residues. Here the CDR3 reads CATSDLPGLADSYNEQFF. In DNA, the CDR3 is TGTGCCACCAGTGATTTACCGGGACTAGCGGACTCCTACAATGAGCAGTTCTTC.

The chain links TRBV7-2 to TRBJ1-6, with D unclear. This CDR3 region has 15 residues. Trimming removed 1 base at V and 6 bases at J, with 10 bases between. Germline CDR1 SGHTA, CDR2 FQGNSA. CDR3 residues: CASSLVSGFNSPLHF. The CDR3 DNA sequence: TGTGCCAGCAGCTTAGTGTCGGGGTTTAATTCACCCCTCCACTTT.

This clonotype was counted ten times or more. The chain employs TRBV12-3 or TRBV12-4 and TRBJ2-1; D might be TRBD2 (6 bases). V shed 3 bases and J shed 1 base, with 7 bases lying between them. CDR3 size: 14 residues. The CDR3 DNA reads TGTGCCAGCAGTTTGGAGGGGTCCTACAATGAGCAGTTCTTC. This gives the protein CASSLEGSYNEQFF.

This clonotype was recorded many times. The CDR3 is CASGPGDTQYF. CDR3 bases: TGTGCTAGTGGTCCTGGTGATACGCAGTATTTT. The chain is built from TRBV12-5 and TRBJ2-3; D ambiguous. V was shortened by 5 bases and J by 6 bases, with 6 bases between the two germline ends. CDR3 length equals 11 residues. The germline CDR1 and CDR2 sequences are LGHNT and FRNRAP.

The rearrangement joins TRBV5-1 to TRBJ2-1; TRBD2 matches at 12 bases. Judging by the DNA end, TRBJ2-7 fits better; the J call may be wrong. There are 15 residues in the CDR3. Germline values: CDR1 SGHRS, CDR2 YFSETQ. The CDR3 DNA is TGCGCCAGCAGCCTCCTAGCGGGGGGGCTCAATGAGCAGTACTTC. This gives the protein CASSLLAGGLNEQYF.

As for this clonotype: With a far larger clone one base away, a read error is the likely cause. This sequence joins TRBV5-1 and TRBJ2-5, with D hard to call. Trimming pared 0 bases from V and 14 bases from J, leaving 17 bases between. Germline assignment: CDR1 SGHRS and CDR2 YFSETQ. CDR3 length: 13 amino acids. The DNA for the CDR3 is TGCGCCAGCAGCTTGGCAGTCTCCTACGAGCATTACTTC. Residues: CASSLAVSYEHYF.

The rearrangement links TRBV12-3 or TRBV12-4 to TRBJ2-1, with 7 positions matching TRBD2. Trimming at V came to 3 bases and at J to 3 bases, leaving 5 bases not matched to a gene. The CDR3 extends over 15 amino acids. CDR3 DNA sequence: TGTGCCAGCAGTTTTATGGGGACTATCTACAATGAGCAGTTCTTC. Amino acid sequence: CASSFMGTIYNEQFF.

The sample holds a few counts of this clonotype. This rearrangement joins TRBV20-1 to TRBJ2-3; the D gene could be TRBD1 or TRBD2 (5 bases each). Trimming left V 5 bases short and J 3 bases short, with 12 bases between. This CDR3 is 13 amino acids long. Per the germline V gene, CDR1 is DFQATT and CDR2 is SNEGSKA (reference sequence). Here the CDR3 reads CSAYRDPTDTQYF. Here the CDR3 DNA reads TGCAGTGCTTATCGGGACCCAACAGATACGCAGTATTTT.

This clonotype was seen a few times. V gene TRBV27 combines with J gene TRBJ2-3; 9 positions match TRBD2. With 6 bases clipped from V and 5 bases from J, the junction kept 9 bases outside the gene matches. CDR1 is MNHEY, CDR2 SMNVEV, per germline (reference sequence). This CDR3 is 15 amino acids long. The DNA for the CDR3 is TGTGCCAGCAGCCCCCGGACTAGCGACAGAGATACGCAGTATTTT. This gives the protein CASSPRTSDRDTQYF.